This TCR beta chain was identified during a study of blood T cells in healthy people across ages. This clonotype was found many times. As yet, its antigen is unknown. PCR was performed a second time for roughly 7 to 12 cycles using a sample-barcoded 5' primer and a J-beta primer mix. TCRdb re-analysed the 5' RACE reads in MiXCR, keeping a single row per CDR3 protein. The sample consists of around 780,000 distinct CDR3 sequences, roughly three fifths of them appearing once. Study-level results: The unknown donor CMV status may have confounded expanded clonotype changes.

The germline CDR1 and CDR2 sequences are SGHTA and FQGNSA. This CDR3 spans 15 amino acids. Trimming removed 5 bases from V and 0 bases from J, with 13 bases in between. The clonotype originates from a man in his forties in good health. The sample was blood. The chain joins TRBV7-2 to TRBJ2-5; D remains ambiguous. Written as DNA, the CDR3 is TGTGCCAGCAGCCCTTCCGGGTGGCACCAAGAGACCCAGTACTTC. This translates into CASSPSGWHQETQYF.